This TCR beta chain stems from a study of regulatory T cells in long-lasting Graves disease. Findings and limits, study-wide: Limited samples may have lowered accuracy.

This clonotype was seen at least ten times. Its antigen remains unknown. Stated time point: newly diagnosed GD, antithyroid drugs for less than 3 months. Generation of the TCR library employed RNA extracted from PBMCs. To make TCR beta libraries, researchers used iRepertoire HTBI primers and Arm-PCR of CDR3 regions. MiXCR, applied by TCRdb to the multiplex PCR reads, yields one record per CDR3 protein. The sample records hundreds of thousands of distinct CDR3 sequences, around 17% being singletons. Germline values: CDR1 DFQATT, CDR2 SNEGSKA (reference sequence). V was clipped by 0 bases and J by 5 bases, with 10 bases between them. The CDR3 consists of 13 residues. These data were also filed under a second study, of T cells in Graves' hyperthyroidism and ophthalmopathy. Per that study: Reasons for excluding patients were uncontrolled infection, other autoimmune disease, pregnancy or lactation.

The TCR sequence derives from a woman in her 30s with Graves disease. This sequence joins TRBV20-1 and TRBJ2-5; D ambiguous. The starting material was peripheral blood mononuclear cells (PBMCs), obtained at new diagnosis, from a patient treated with antithyroid drugs. CDR3 amino acids: CSARDPLSETQYF. Written as DNA, the CDR3 is TGCAGTGCTAGAGATCCCCTCTCCGAGACCCAGTACTTC.